This entry lists 30 T cell receptor beta chains sequenced from one sample in a study of shared clonotypes between healthy human individuals. The repertoire was sequenced with immunoSEQ multiplex PCR; TCRdb's copy has only in-frame clones and lacks some. The data contain about 2 million clones, around 95% of them seen just once; the ten biggest clones take up 0.13%. Material: naive CD4+ T cells sorted from blood. Subset indicated: CD45RA+ positively selected. The origin of the receptors is a man between 18 and 29 years old in good health.

This clone has a single count. CDR3 DNA sequence: TGTGCCAGCAGCCCCGGACTAGCCTGGGAGACCCAGTACTTC. Protein product: CASSPGLAWETQYF. This chain joins TRBV9 and TRBJ2-5; 8 bases match TRBD2. The CDR3 runs 14 residues. Trimming took 4 bases from V and 5 from J; bases not matched to a gene: 7. The germline V gene has CDR1 SGDLS and CDR2 YYNGEE.

The chain employs TRBV25-1 and TRBJ1-3; possible D gene TRBD1, 5 bases. The V end lost 4 bases, the J end lost 0 bases, and 10 bases lay between the germline ends. CDR1 and CDR2 from the germline V gene are MGHDK and SYGVNS. The CDR3 spans 15 residues. CDR3 in amino acids: CASSAPGDSGNTIYF. In DNA, the CDR3 is TGTGCCAGCAGTGCCCCGGGGGACTCTGGAAACACCATATATTTT.

The J gene is TRBJ2-2, the V gene TRBV28; TRBD1 is a possible D gene (5 bases). V dropped 8 bases and J dropped 5 bases, with 9 bases sitting between them. Germline assignment: CDR1 MDHEN and CDR2 SYDVKM. This CDR3 spans 12 amino acids. Here the CDR3 DNA reads TGTGCCAGCGGCAGGGTAACCGGGGAGCTGTTTTTT. Its protein product is CASGRVTGELFF.

CDR3 nucleotide sequence: TGTGCCAGCAGTCCCTGGTCGACAGTCGGTCTTCAGCCCCAGCATTTT. Amino acids: CASSPWSTVGLQPQHF. The V gene is TRBV27, the J gene TRBJ1-5; perhaps TRBD1 as D (5 bases). The germline gives CDR1 MNHEY, CDR2 SMNVEV (reference sequence). The CDR3 runs to 16 residues. The V gene lost 5 bases and the J gene lost 6 bases, with 20 bases spanning the gap.

This sequence joins TRBV10-3 and TRBJ2-7, with 8 bases identical to TRBD1. The germline V gene encodes CDR1 ENHRY and CDR2 SYGVKD. The CDR3 totals 13 residues. J lost 4 bases, V lost 11 bases, and 10 bases had no gene match. The CDR3 bases are TGTGCCGCCCAGGGACAGGACCTATACGAGCAGTACTTC. This codes for CAAQGQDLYEQYF.

The gene calls are TRBV5-1 and TRBJ1-1; tentative D call: TRBD1 (6 bases). The germline CDR1 and CDR2 sequences are SGHRS and YFSETQ. The CDR3 runs to 14 residues. The V and J ends lost 1 base and 4 bases respectively, with 11 bases between them. CDR3 DNA: TGCGCCAGCAGCTTGAGGGGACAATCCACTGAAGCTTTCTTT. Translation gives CASSLRGQSTEAFF.

The gene calls are TRBV10-3 and TRBJ2-2, with 7 bases lining up with TRBD1. J gave up 8 bases and V 2 bases, and 2 bases lay outside the gene matches. The CDR3 loop spans 13 amino acids. Germline V lookup: CDR1 ENHRY, CDR2 SYGVKD. CDR3 nucleotide sequence: TGTGCCATCAGTGAGGAGGGGGCGGGGGAGCTGTTTTTT. Translated, it gives CAISEEGAGELFF.

This clone was seen a single time. The chain carries TRBV5-4 and TRBJ2-3, with 8 bases fitting TRBD2. The trim removed 0 bases at V and 2 bases at J, leaving 8 bases unmatched. This CDR3 region has 17 residues. Germline lookup yields CDR1 SGHNT and CDR2 YYREEE (reference sequence). The CDR3 loop reads CASSLGLLAASTDTQYF. The CDR3 DNA is TGTGCCAGCAGCTTGGGCCTACTAGCGGCCTCCACAGATACGCAGTATTTT.

This sequence joins TRBV18 and TRBJ2-4; tentative D call: TRBD1 (5 bases). The CDR3 runs 15 residues. Germline lookup yields CDR1 KGHSH and CDR2 LQKENI. V was shortened by 0 bases and J by 4 bases, with 10 bases between the two germline ends. CDR3 DNA sequence: TGTGCCAGCTCACCACCGCAGGGAACAAAAAACATTCAGTACTTC. Protein product: CASSPPQGTKNIQYF.

The chain employs TRBV5-6 and TRBJ1-6, with D perhaps matching TRBD1 (5 bases). The germline V gene has CDR1 SGHDT and CDR2 YYEEEE. CDR3 length equals 15 residues. V gave up 6 bases and J gave up 7 bases, with 17 bases separating them. The CDR3, as DNA: TGTGCCAGCAAACTTGAGGGGCCGGGGAATTCACCCCTCCACTTT. This codes for CASKLEGPGNSPLHF.

Worth noting for this clone: This CDR3 is also generated by other DNA sequences in the sample. The V and J genes are TRBV10-3 and TRBJ2-3; a possible D gene is TRBD2 (6 bases). This CDR3 has 13 residues. The V end lost 8 bases, the J end lost 0 bases, and 9 bases lay between the germline ends. CDR1 is ENHRY, CDR2 SYGVKD, per germline. CDR3 in amino acids: CAIGAGSTDTQYF. The CDR3 coding sequence is TGTGCCATCGGCGCGGGGAGCACAGATACGCAGTATTTT.

The chain combines TRBV6-6 with TRBJ2-7, with TRBD2 matching over 11 bases. The CDR3 sequence is 14 residues long. V lost 5 bases and J lost 3; bases outside the gene matches: 3. Germline V CDR1 and CDR2: MNHNY, SVGAGI (reference sequence). In nucleotides, the CDR3 is TGTGCCAGCAGTCCCGGGACTAGCGGCTACGAGCAGTACTTC. This gives the protein CASSPGTSGYEQYF.

The gene calls are TRBV5-1 and TRBJ2-5, with 11 positions matching TRBD2. The junction had 3 bases not matched to a gene; V was cut back by 2 bases and J by 3 bases. This CDR3 contains 15 residues. Germline V gives CDR1 SGHRS, CDR2 YFSETQ. The DNA of the CDR3 is TGCGCCAGCAGCTTTAGCGGGAGGGTAAAAGAGACCCAGTACTTC. Amino acid sequence: CASSFSGRVKETQYF.

The chain is built from TRBV5-1 and TRBJ1-6; 7 bases match TRBD1. The V segment lost 5 bases and the J segment 13 bases; nucleotides outside the gene matches: 9. Germline CDR1 SGHRS, CDR2 YFSETQ. The CDR3 loop spans 13 amino acids. The chain's CDR3 is CASSPDREKPLHF. CDR3 bases: TGCGCCAGCAGTCCCGACAGGGAAAAGCCCCTCCACTTT.

The chain carries TRBV10-3 and TRBJ2-3, with 10 nucleotides matching TRBD2. CDR3 length: 14 residues. Germline CDR1 is ENHRY and CDR2 is SYGVKD. V shed 6 bases and J 3 bases; nucleotides not matched to a gene: 3. The CDR3 region is CAIRGLAVTDTQYF. The DNA for the CDR3 is TGTGCCATCAGAGGACTAGCGGTTACAGATACGCAGTATTTT.

The chain combines TRBV6-5 with TRBJ2-7; D is ambiguous. The CDR3 is 12 residues long. Germline-derived CDR1 and CDR2 are MNHEY and SVGAGI. The ends were cut back, 8 bases at V and 4 bases at J, with 12 bases in the middle. The DNA for the CDR3 is TGTGCCAGCGGCTACGAGACTTACGAGCAGTACTTC. Translating gives CASGYETYEQYF.

The gene calls are TRBV10-3 and TRBJ2-2; TRBD2 aligns across 8 bases. This CDR3 comprises 16 residues. Germline V gives CDR1 ENHRY, CDR2 SYGVKD. V shed 6 bases and J 4 bases; nucleotides not matched to a gene: 10. The CDR3 here is CAISKGAGVGTGELFF. The CDR3 DNA follows: TGTGCCATCAGCAAAGGAGCGGGGGTAGGCACCGGGGAGCTGTTTTTT.

The gene calls are TRBV2 and TRBJ2-6, with D possibly being TRBD1 (6 bases). V dropped 10 bases and J dropped 2 bases, with 12 bases sitting between them. This CDR3 contains 14 residues. Germline V gene data show CDR1 as SNHLY and CDR2 as FYNNEI. CDR3 sequence (DNA): TGTGCCACTCCCTCAGGGGCTGGGGCCAACGTCCTGACTTTC. It specifies CATPSGAGANVLTF.

The rearrangement uses TRBV4-3 and TRBJ2-7; no reliable D call. This CDR3 is built from 13 residues. V dropped 0 bases and J dropped 4 bases, with 7 bases sitting between them. The germline gives CDR1 LGHNA, CDR2 YSLEER. The CDR3 loop reads CASSQEHFYEQYF. CDR3 nucleotide sequence: TGCGCCAGCAGCCAAGAACACTTTTACGAGCAGTACTTC.

V and J are TRBV5-1 and TRBJ1-1; the D gene is possibly TRBD1 (6 bases). Trimming took 4 bases from V and 0 from J, leaving 16 bases between them. The germline CDR1 and CDR2 sequences are SGHRS and YFSETQ. The CDR3 spans 16 residues. CDR3 loop: CASSPGQRSMNTEAFF. The CDR3 bases are TGCGCCAGCAGCCCCGGACAGCGAAGCATGAACACTGAAGCTTTCTTT.

The chain has TRBV14 and TRBJ2-7; D is ambiguous. V dropped 3 bases and J dropped 0 bases, with 18 bases sitting between them. Per germline, CDR1 SGHDN and CDR2 FVKESK. The CDR3 sequence is 17 residues long. CDR3 nucleotides: TGTGCCAGCAGCCATGAAGGTCCAGGACGAAGCTCCTACGAGCAGTACTTC. It is translated as CASSHEGPGRSSYEQYF.

For this clone: This sample also contains other DNA sequences that code for the same CDR3. The rearrangement links TRBV7-2 to TRBJ2-7; the D gene is possibly TRBD2 (6 bases). Looked up from germline, CDR1 is SGHTA and CDR2 is FQGNSA. The CDR3 totals 15 residues. V lost 5 bases, J lost 0 bases, and 14 bases lay in between. The CDR3 reads CASSLGTSSSYEQYF. In DNA form, the CDR3 reads TGTGCCAGCAGCCTCGGGACTTCGAGCTCCTACGAGCAGTACTTC.

The gene calls are TRBV6-1 and TRBJ2-7; 8 nucleotides match TRBD2. This CDR3 has 15 amino acids. J gave up 6 bases and V 1 base, and 8 bases lay outside the gene matches. CDR1 is MNHNS, CDR2 SASEGT, per germline. This chain's CDR3 is CASSEVGGAISEQYF. In DNA form, the CDR3 reads TGTGCCAGCAGTGAAGTCGGGGGGGCCATCTCCGAGCAGTACTTC.

This chain connects TRBV15 to TRBJ2-5; D possibly corresponds to TRBD2 (5 bases). The V and J ends lost 1 base and 4 bases respectively, with 10 bases between them. Germline V CDR1 and CDR2: LNHNV, YYDKDF (reference sequence). The CDR3 is made up of 14 amino acids. The CDR3 sequence is CATSRAEARETQYF. CDR3 DNA: TGTGCCACCAGCAGAGCGGAGGCCCGAGAGACCCAGTACTTC.

This chain links TRBV9 with TRBJ1-2; D not resolved. This CDR3 is 14 amino acids long. Germline V gene lookup returns CDR1 SGDLS and CDR2 YYNGEE. V shed 0 bases and J shed 3 bases, with 9 bases lying between them. This CDR3 is CASSVGQADYGYTF. The CDR3 DNA reads TGTGCCAGCAGCGTAGGGCAGGCTGACTATGGCTACACCTTC.

The rearrangement uses TRBV19 and TRBJ1-5, with D perhaps matching TRBD1 (6 bases). The ends were cut back, 6 bases at V and 1 base at J, with 19 bases in the middle. Germline CDR1 is LNHDA and CDR2 is SQIVND (reference sequence). CDR3 size: 17 residues. The CDR3 region is CASRPQTGGKSNQPQHF. DNA of the CDR3: TGTGCCAGTAGACCCCAGACGGGGGGCAAGAGCAATCAGCCCCAGCATTTT.

The chain couples TRBV6-4 to TRBJ2-2; D is undetermined. In germline, CDR1 is MRHNA, CDR2 SNTAGT. Between the trimmed V and J ends, which lost 6 bases and 0 bases, there was a span of 8 bases. The CDR3 has 14 residues. The CDR3, as DNA: TGTGCCAGCAGCAAGAATGCGAACACCGGGGAGCTGTTTTTT. Translated, it gives CASSKNANTGELFF.

The chain is built from TRBV6-1 and TRBJ1-1; D not resolved. Germline assignment: CDR1 MNHNS and CDR2 SASEGT. This CDR3 has 13 amino acids. V dropped 7 bases and J dropped 0 bases, with 9 bases sitting between them. The CDR3 spells CASKIAMNTEAFF. The CDR3 bases are TGTGCCAGCAAAATTGCCATGAACACTGAAGCTTTCTTT.

The DNA of the CDR3 is TGTGCCAGCAGTCACAGCGGGACAGCCTTCTACGAGCAGTACTTC. Its protein is CASSHSGTAFYEQYF. The rearrangement links TRBV7-2 to TRBJ2-7, with D perhaps given as TRBD1 or TRBD2 (7 bases each). Germline V gene lookup returns CDR1 SGHTA and CDR2 FQGNSA. CDR3 length equals 15 residues. V lost 6 bases and J lost 3, with 18 bases in between.

The chain joins TRBV28 to TRBJ2-3; no clear D gene. V lost 1 base and J lost 5, with 7 bases in between. The CDR3 has 13 residues. CDR1 is MDHEN and CDR2 is SYDVKM in the germline V gene. The CDR3 is CASSLSEKDTQYF. Written as DNA, the CDR3 is TGTGCCAGCAGTTTATCCGAAAAAGATACGCAGTATTTT. The full variable domain, with the rest looked up from reference TRBV28 and TRBJ2-3, is DVKVTQSSRYLVKRTGEKVFLECVQDMDHENMFWYRQDPGLGLRLIYFSYDVKMKEKGDIPEGYSVSREKKERFSLILESASTNQTSMYLCASSLSEKDTQYFGPGTRLTVL.